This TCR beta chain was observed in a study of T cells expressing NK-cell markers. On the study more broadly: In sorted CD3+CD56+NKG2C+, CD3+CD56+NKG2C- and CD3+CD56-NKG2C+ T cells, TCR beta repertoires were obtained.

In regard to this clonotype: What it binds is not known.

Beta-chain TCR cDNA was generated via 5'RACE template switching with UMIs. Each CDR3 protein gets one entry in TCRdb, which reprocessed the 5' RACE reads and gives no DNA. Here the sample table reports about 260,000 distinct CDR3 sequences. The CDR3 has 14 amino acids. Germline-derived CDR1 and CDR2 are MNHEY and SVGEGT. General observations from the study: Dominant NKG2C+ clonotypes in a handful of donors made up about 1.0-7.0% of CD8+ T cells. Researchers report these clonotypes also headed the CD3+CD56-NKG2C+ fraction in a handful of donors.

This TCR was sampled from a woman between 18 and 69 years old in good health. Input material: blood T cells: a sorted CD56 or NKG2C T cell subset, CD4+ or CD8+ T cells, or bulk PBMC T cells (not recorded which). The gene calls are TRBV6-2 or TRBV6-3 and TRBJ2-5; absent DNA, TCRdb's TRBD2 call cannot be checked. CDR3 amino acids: CAIGLAGVGETQYF.